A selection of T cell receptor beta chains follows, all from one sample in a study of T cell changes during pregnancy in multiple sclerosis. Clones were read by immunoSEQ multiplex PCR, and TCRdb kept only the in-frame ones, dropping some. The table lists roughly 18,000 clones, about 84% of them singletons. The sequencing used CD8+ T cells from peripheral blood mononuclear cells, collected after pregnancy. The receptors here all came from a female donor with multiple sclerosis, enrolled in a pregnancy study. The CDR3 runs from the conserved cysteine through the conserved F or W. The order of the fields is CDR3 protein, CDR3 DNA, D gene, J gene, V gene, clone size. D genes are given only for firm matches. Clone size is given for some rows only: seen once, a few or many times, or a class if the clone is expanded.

CASSFGTRGHEQFF TGTGCCAGCAGCTTTGGGACTAGAGGACATGAGCAGTTCTTC TRBD2 TRBJ2-1 TRBV5-4 NA
CASSQVSGVNEQFF TGCGCCAGCAGCCAAGTCTCCGGGGTCAATGAGCAGTTCTTC NA TRBJ2-1 TRBV4-3 NA
CASSPTSGGGYEQFF TGTGCCAGCAGCCCAACTAGCGGGGGGGGCTATGAGCAGTTCTTC TRBD2 TRBJ2-1 TRBV7-9 NA
CASSSHNPGQGGTYEQYF TGTGCCAGCAGCTCCCATAATCCGGGACAGGGGGGCACCTACGAGCAGTACTTC TRBD1 TRBJ2-7 TRBV11-3 NA
CAWAGQAYEQYF TGTGCCTGGGCCGGACAGGCCTACGAGCAGTACTTC TRBD1 TRBJ2-7 TRBV30 NA
CASSSDPGGKLFF TGTGCCAGCAGTTCCGATCCAGGGGGGAAACTGTTTTTT TRBD1 TRBJ1-4 TRBV27 NA
CASSPPAGPYEQYF TGTGCCAGCAGCCCCCCGGCAGGGCCCTACGAGCAGTACTTC NA TRBJ2-7 TRBV5-6 NA
CASSGTLTRLREQYF TGTGCCAGCAGCGGAACCTTGACTAGGCTACGGGAGCAGTACTTC NA TRBJ2-7 TRBV5-6 NA
CASSIRDRGQPQHF TGTGCCAGTAGTATCCGGGACAGGGGTCAGCCCCAGCATTTT TRBD1 TRBJ1-5 TRBV19 NA
CASSEWRLDSNSPLHF TGTGCCAGCAGTGAATGGCGGCTGGACAGTAATTCACCCCTCCACTTT NA TRBJ1-6 TRBV2 many
CASSAGGRNIQYF TGTGCCAGTAGTGCAGGAGGGAGGAACATTCAGTACTTC NA TRBJ2-4 TRBV19 NA
CASSLNPTGVNEKLFF TGTGCCAGCAGCCTAAATCCGACAGGGGTTAATGAAAAACTGTTTTTT TRBD1 TRBJ1-4 TRBV27 NA
CASSILGTGGSNTEAFF TGTGCCAGTAGTATTCTGGGGACAGGGGGCTCGAACACTGAAGCTTTCTTT TRBD1 TRBJ1-1 TRBV19 once
CASSLVTGTGELFF TGTGCCAGCAGCTTAGTGACAGGGACCGGGGAGCTGTTTTTT TRBD1 TRBJ2-2 TRBV7-9 few
CATSRNQGGPNEKLFF TGTGCCACCAGCAGAAACCAAGGAGGGCCAAATGAAAAACTGTTTTTT NA TRBJ1-4 TRBV15 NA
CASSVGGGDEQYF TGTGCCAGCAGCGTAGGGGGCGGGGACGAGCAGTACTTC NA TRBJ2-7 TRBV9 many
CASSYKADLDGYTF TGTGCCAGCAGTTACAAGGCAGACTTGGATGGCTACACCTTC NA TRBJ1-2 TRBV6-5 NA
CASSLLGQGDEQYF TGTGCCAGCAGCTTATTGGGACAGGGCGACGAGCAGTACTTC TRBD1 TRBJ2-7 TRBV7-3 NA
CASGPDSMNTEAFF TGCGCCAGCGGACCGGACAGTATGAACACTGAAGCTTTCTTT NA TRBJ1-1 TRBV5-1 NA
CASSRGTSGGDEQYF TGTGCCAGCAGTAGAGGGACTAGCGGGGGGGACGAGCAGTACTTC TRBD2 TRBJ2-7 TRBV27 NA
CASSGGGNTEAFF TGTGCCAGCAGCGGAGGGGGGAACACTGAAGCTTTCTTT NA TRBJ1-1 TRBV9 NA
CASSMSREIEKLFF TGTGCCAGTAGTATGAGCCGGGAGATTGAAAAACTGTTTTTT NA TRBJ1-4 TRBV19 NA